The clone carrying this T cell receptor beta chain was counted a few times. Antigen specificity is unknown. The record originates from a study of T cells after yellow fever vaccination. V was cut by 3 bases and J by 0 bases, with 17 bases left in between. The CDR3 length is 17 residues. Germline V gives CDR1 SNHLY, CDR2 FYNNEI. Generation of TCR cDNA used 5'RACE template switching (which added a universal primer site and UMIs). MiXCR, applied by TCRdb to the 5' RACE reads, yields one record per CDR3 protein. The data show roughly 340,000 distinct CDR3 sequences, with approximately 4.2% seen just once and around 24% held by the top ten. Study-wide findings and caveats: Weaker overall, the secondary response nonetheless peaked faster (day 5 versus 15). Most clones from primary vaccination were detected again post-booster (roughly 96% CD4, about 85% CD8).

This TCR was sampled from a man younger than 35 who received the YFV17D yellow fever vaccine. The sample here was PBMCs, taken 5 days after the yellow fever booster vaccination. V gene TRBV2 combines with J gene TRBJ1-1, with D unresolved. CDR3 in DNA: TGTGCCAGCAGTGACAATCCGATTCGGGTCGTGAACACTGAAGCTTTCTTT. This sequence encodes CASSDNPIRVVNTEAFF.